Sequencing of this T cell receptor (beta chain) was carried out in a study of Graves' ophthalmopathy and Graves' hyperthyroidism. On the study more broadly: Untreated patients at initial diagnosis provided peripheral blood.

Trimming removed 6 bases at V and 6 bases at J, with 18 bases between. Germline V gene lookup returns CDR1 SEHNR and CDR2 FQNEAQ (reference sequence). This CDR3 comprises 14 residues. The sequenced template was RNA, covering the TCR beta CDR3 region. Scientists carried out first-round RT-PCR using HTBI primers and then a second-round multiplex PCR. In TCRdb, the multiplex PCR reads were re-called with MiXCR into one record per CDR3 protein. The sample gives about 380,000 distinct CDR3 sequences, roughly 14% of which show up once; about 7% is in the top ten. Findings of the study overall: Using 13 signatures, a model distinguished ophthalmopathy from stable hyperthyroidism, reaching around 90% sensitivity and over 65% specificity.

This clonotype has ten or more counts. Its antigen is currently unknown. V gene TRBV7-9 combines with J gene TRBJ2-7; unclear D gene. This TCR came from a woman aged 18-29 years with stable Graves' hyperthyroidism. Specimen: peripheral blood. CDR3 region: CASRPATRDSEQYF. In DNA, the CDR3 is TGTGCCAGCAGACCAGCAACCAGAGACTCCGAGCAGTACTTC.